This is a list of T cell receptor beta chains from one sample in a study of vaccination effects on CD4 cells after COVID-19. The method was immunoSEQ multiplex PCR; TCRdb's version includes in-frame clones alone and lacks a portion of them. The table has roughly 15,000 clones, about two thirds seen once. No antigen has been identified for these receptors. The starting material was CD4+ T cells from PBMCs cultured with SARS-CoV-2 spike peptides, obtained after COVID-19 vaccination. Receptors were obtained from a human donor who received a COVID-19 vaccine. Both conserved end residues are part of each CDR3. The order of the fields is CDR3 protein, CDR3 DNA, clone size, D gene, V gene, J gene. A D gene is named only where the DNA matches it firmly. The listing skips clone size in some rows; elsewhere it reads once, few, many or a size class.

CASSLEYNSPLHF	TGTGCCAGCAGTTTAGAGTATAATTCACCCCTCCACTTT	.	.	TRBV28	TRBJ1-6
CASSLMGTQYF	TGTGCCAGCAGCTTAATGGGGACGCAGTATTTT	.	.	TRBV11-2	TRBJ2-3
CASSPSAGQGNSPLHF	TGCGCCAGCAGCCCATCGGCGGGACAGGGTAATTCACCCCTCCACTTT	.	TRBD1	TRBV5-1	TRBJ1-6
CASSIRGQGVYNEQYF	TGTGCCAGCAGCATTCGAGGACAGGGGGTCTACAACGAGCAGTACTTC	.	.	TRBV21-1	TRBJ2-7
CASTIRDRGGYTF	TGTGCCAGCACCATCCGGGACAGGGGTGGCTACACCTTC	.	TRBD1	TRBV5-6	TRBJ1-2
CASRPSGRNTGELFF	TGTGCCAGCAGACCTAGCGGGAGGAACACCGGGGAGCTGTTTTTT	.	TRBD2	TRBV28	TRBJ2-2
CASSPRGVNTEAFF	TGTGCCAGCAGTCCGCGGGGGGTGAACACTGAAGCTTTCTTT	.	.	TRBV6-5	TRBJ1-1
CASSLGQDRRSTEAFF	TGTGCTAGCAGCTTAGGACAGGACCGTAGGAGCACTGAAGCTTTCTTT	few	TRBD1	TRBV7-7	TRBJ1-1
CAEHRGVDTEAFF	TGTGCCGAGCACAGGGGGGTTGACACTGAAGCTTTCTTT	.	TRBD1	TRBV7-2	TRBJ1-1
CASSRHQDQPQHF	TGTGCCAGCAGTCGCCACCAGGATCAGCCCCAGCATTTT	.	.	TRBV12-3/TRBV12-4	TRBJ1-5
CASSVTSGPQGTQYF	TGCGCCAGCAGCGTGACTAGCGGTCCACAGGGTACGCAGTATTTT	few	TRBD2	TRBV5-1	TRBJ2-3
CASSVGTVHSPLHF	TGTGCCAGCAGCGTCGGAACGGTTCATTCACCCCTCCACTTT	.	.	TRBV9	TRBJ1-6
CASSLGLRGFSYNEQFF	TGCGCCAGCAGCTTGGGGCTAAGGGGCTTCTCCTACAATGAGCAGTTCTTC	.	.	TRBV5-1	TRBJ2-1